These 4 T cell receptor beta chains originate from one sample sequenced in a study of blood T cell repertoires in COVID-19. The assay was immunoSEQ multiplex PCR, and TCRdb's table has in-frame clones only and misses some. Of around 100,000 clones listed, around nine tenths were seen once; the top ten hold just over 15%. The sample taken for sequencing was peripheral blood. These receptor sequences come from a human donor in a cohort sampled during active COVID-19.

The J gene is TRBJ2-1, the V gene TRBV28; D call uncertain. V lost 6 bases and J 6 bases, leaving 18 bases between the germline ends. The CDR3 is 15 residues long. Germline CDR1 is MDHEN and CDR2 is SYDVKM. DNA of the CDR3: TGTGCCAGCAGCCACAAATCCCGACTGCTCAATGAGCAGTTCTTC. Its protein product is CASSHKSRLLNEQFF. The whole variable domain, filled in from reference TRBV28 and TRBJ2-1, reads DVKVTQSSRYLVKRTGEKVFLECVQDMDHENMFWYRQDPGLGLRLIYFSYDVKMKEKGDIPEGYSVSREKKERFSLILESASTNQTSMYLCASSHKSRLLNEQFFGPGTRLTVL.

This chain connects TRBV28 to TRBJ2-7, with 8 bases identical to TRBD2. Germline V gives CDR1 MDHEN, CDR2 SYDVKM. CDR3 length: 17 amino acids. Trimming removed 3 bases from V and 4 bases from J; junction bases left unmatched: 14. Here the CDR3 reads CASSFPHLAGRGYEQYF. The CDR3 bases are TGTGCCAGCAGTTTCCCCCATTTAGCGGGAAGGGGATACGAGCAGTACTTC.

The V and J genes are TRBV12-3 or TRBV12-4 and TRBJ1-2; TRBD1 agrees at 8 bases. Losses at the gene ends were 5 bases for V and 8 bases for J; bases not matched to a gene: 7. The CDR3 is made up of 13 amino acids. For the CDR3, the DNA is TGTGCCAGCAGTCTTCAGGGGGCGGGGGGCTACACCTTC. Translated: CASSLQGAGGYTF.

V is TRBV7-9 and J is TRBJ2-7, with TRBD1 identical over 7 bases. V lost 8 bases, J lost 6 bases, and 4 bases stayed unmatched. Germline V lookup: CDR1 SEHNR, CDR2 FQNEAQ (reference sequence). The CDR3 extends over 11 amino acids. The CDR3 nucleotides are TGTGCCAGCGGCACAGGGGTCGAGCAGTACTTC. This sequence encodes CASGTGVEQYF.